The clone carrying this T cell receptor beta chain was detected ten times or more. As yet, its antigen is unknown. The sample comes from a study of T cells after yellow fever vaccination. Study results and caveats: The presence of abundant clonotypes contaminating from the bulk population was possible in FACS-sorted repertoires. The study re-detected most primary-vaccination clones after the booster (approximately 97% CD4, roughly 85% CD8). Just a small share of clonotypes turned up in the CD4 compartment as well as the CD8 compartment.

The CDR3 runs to 15 residues. The V gene lost 4 bases and the J gene lost 6 bases, with 16 bases spanning the gap. 5'RACE template switching added a universal primer site and UMIs to TCR cDNA. TCRdb reanalysed the 5' RACE reads using MiXCR and keeps one entry per CDR3 protein. This repertoire shows about 230,000 distinct CDR3 sequences, roughly 6.3% found once; its top ten account for about 0.95%. The chain recombines TRBV12-3 or TRBV12-4 with TRBJ2-1, with a possible D match to TRBD1 (6 bases). The sample in question was CD4+ T cells sorted from PBMCs, obtained on the day of the yellow fever booster vaccination. The clonotype originates from a man aged 30 to 39 who received the YFV17D yellow fever vaccine. In nucleotides, the CDR3 is TGTGCCAGCAGTTCCGGGACACGCCCTATCAATGAGCAGTTCTTC. Its translation is CASSSGTRPINEQFF.